The present T cell receptor beta chain was sequenced within a study of glioma-infiltrating T cells. Germline-derived CDR1 and CDR2 are MNHNY and SVGAGI (reference sequence). The V end lost 6 bases, the J end lost 10 bases, and 25 bases lay between the germline ends. The CDR3 is 16 amino acids. In regard to this clonotype: Antigen unknown.

Amplification of TCR alpha and beta CDR3 regions from RNA used iRepertoire nested multiplex PCR. One-step reverse transcription and amplification started from approximately 100-400 ng of tissue mRNA or PBMC total RNA. TCRdb re-called the multiplex PCR reads through MiXCR, storing one row per CDR3 protein. The sample has 100,000 to 150,000 distinct CDR3 sequences, under 30% seen once. Study-level results: Non-neoplastic patients had below-expected tissue-blood divergence, while all gliomas exceeded expectation.

The TCR sequence derives from a human donor with low-grade glioma or glioblastoma, undergoing nonglioma brain surgery, or in good health (not recorded which). The sequencing input was glioma tissue, nonneoplastic brain tissue, or PBMCs (not recorded which). The gene calls are TRBV6-6 and TRBJ2-1; D might be TRBD1 (6 bases). In nucleotides, the CDR3 is TGTGCCAGCAGCCCCAGAGGACAGCTGCCCACCTACGAGCAGTTCTTC. This translates into CASSPRGQLPTYEQFF.